The clone carrying this T cell receptor (beta chain) was counted only a few times. The target antigen is unknown. TCRdb used MiXCR to reprocess the reads, holding one entry per CDR3 protein. The sample lists 640,000 or so distinct CDR3 sequences; around a third were seen once. These data are taken from a study of T cell repertoires in cytomegalovirus infection. Background on the study: Through public TCR beta signatures, both CMV infection and matching HLA type were indicated. General study findings and limits: The study identified carriers of CMV plus the relevant HLA from cumulative public TCR beta family frequency.

The junction had 21 bases not matched to a gene; V was cut back by 5 bases and J by 0 bases. The germline gives CDR1 DFQATT, CDR2 SNEGSKA (reference sequence). The CDR3 has 20 residues. The chain employs TRBV20-1 and TRBJ1-4; 7 bases match TRBD1. The sequence came from a human donor in good health (CMV status not recorded). Some clones in this sample may be carry-over from other donors' samples. This sample comprised cultured PBMCs, obtained from culture after CMV antigen stimulation. The CDR3 reads CSALKGQVWRGFATNEKLFF. For the CDR3, the DNA is TGCAGTGCTCTAAAAGGACAGGTTTGGCGGGGTTTTGCAACTAATGAAAAACTGTTTTTT.